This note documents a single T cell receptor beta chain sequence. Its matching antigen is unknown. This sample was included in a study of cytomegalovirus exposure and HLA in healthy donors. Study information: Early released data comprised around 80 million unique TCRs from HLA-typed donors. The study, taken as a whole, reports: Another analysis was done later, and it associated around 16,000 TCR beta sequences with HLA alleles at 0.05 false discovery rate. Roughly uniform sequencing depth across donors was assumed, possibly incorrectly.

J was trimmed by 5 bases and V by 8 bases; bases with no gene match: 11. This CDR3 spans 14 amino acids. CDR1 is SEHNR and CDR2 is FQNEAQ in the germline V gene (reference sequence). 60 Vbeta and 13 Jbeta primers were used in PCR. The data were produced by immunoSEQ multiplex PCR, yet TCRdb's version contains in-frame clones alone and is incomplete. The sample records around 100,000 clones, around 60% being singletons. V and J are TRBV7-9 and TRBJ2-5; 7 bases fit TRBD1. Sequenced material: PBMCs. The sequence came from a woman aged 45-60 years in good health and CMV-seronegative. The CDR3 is CASRTFTGVETQYF. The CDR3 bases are TGTGCCAGCCGAACTTTTACAGGGGTGGAGACCCAGTACTTC.